Below, 28 T cell receptor beta chains from the same sample are listed, as sequenced in a study of T cell changes during pregnancy in multiple sclerosis. Here immunoSEQ multiplex PCR was the method, and the copy in TCRdb shows in-frame clones only, minus some. The sample has under 65,000 clones; roughly 92% are singletons. The sample in question was peripheral blood, obtained in the second trimester of pregnancy. The receptors originated from a female donor with multiple sclerosis, enrolled in a pregnancy study.

The rearrangement joins TRBV14 to TRBJ2-5; D gene uncertain. V was clipped by 0 bases and J by 2 bases, with 10 bases between them. The CDR3 is 15 amino acids. The germline gives CDR1 SGHDN, CDR2 FVKESK. The chain's CDR3 is CASSQDSPGQETQYF. The CDR3 DNA reads as TGTGCCAGCAGCCAAGATAGTCCAGGACAAGAGACCCAGTACTTC.

V usage is TRBV18 and J usage is TRBJ1-3, with D perhaps TRBD1 (6 bases). The germline CDR1 and CDR2 sequences are KGHSH and LQKENI. This CDR3 is built from 17 residues. V was clipped by 1 base and J by 0 bases, with 13 bases between them. The CDR3 reads CASSPLGHLPSGNTIYF. CDR3 sequence (DNA): TGTGCCAGCTCACCACTGGGACACTTGCCCTCTGGAAACACCATATATTTT. Complete variable domain (other parts from reference TRBV18 and TRBJ1-3): NAGVMQNPRHLVRRRGQEARLRCSPMKGHSHVYWYRQLPEEGLKFMVYLQKENIIDESGMPKERFSAEFPKEGPSILRIQQVVRGDSAAYFCASSPLGHLPSGNTIYFGEGSWLTVV.

This clone has a single count. The chain uses TRBV6-1 and TRBJ2-7, with D perhaps matching TRBD2 (7 bases). Germline V gene data show CDR1 as MNHNS and CDR2 as SASEGT. V lost 0 bases and J lost 3, with 12 bases in between. This CDR3 spans 15 amino acids. CDR3 sequence reads: CASSEAGEGGYEQYF. The CDR3 bases are TGTGCCAGCAGTGAAGCGGGGGAGGGGGGCTACGAGCAGTACTTC.

The chain has TRBV7-9 and TRBJ1-4; D might be TRBD1 (6 bases). The CDR3 extends over 14 amino acids. CDR1 and CDR2 (germline): SEHNR, FQNEAQ (reference sequence). The V end was cut by 10 bases, the J end by 0 bases, with 12 bases between. CDR3 in DNA: TGTGCCACTTCGACAGGATCAACTAATGAAAAACTGTTTTTT. Its protein product is CATSTGSTNEKLFF.

DNA of the CDR3: TGTGCCAGCAGGTTGGACAGGGCCCCCGGGGAGCTGTTTTTT. It yields the protein CASRLDRAPGELFF. V gene TRBV7-3 combines with J gene TRBJ2-2; 8 bases map to TRBD1. Germline trimming cut 6 bases from V and 6 bases from J; bases unmatched to any gene: 6. The CDR3 loop spans 14 amino acids. Germline CDR1 reads SGHTA; CDR2 reads FQGTGA.

This chain connects TRBV19 to TRBJ1-3; 7 bases map to TRBD1. CDR3 length equals 14 residues. The germline CDR1 and CDR2 sequences are LNHDA and SQIVND (reference sequence). The junction had 5 bases not matched to a gene; V was cut back by 9 bases and J by 0 bases. This CDR3 reads CASGGDSSGNTIYF. CDR3 nucleotide sequence: TGTGCCAGCGGGGGGGACAGCTCTGGAAACACCATATATTTT.

The CDR3 sequence is CASSKPGQGAEEQYF. The CDR3 nucleotides are TGTGCCAGCAGCAAACCGGGACAGGGGGCAGAGGAGCAGTACTTC. This chain links TRBV28 with TRBJ2-7; 12 nucleotides agree with TRBD1. The CDR3 runs 15 residues. The ends lost 6 bases at V and 7 bases at J; junction bases unmatched: 10. Germline V CDR1 and CDR2: MDHEN, SYDVKM.

This clone was detected only once. The genes are TRBV2 and TRBJ2-2; the D gene is possibly TRBD1 (6 bases). This CDR3 spans 16 amino acids. CDR1 and CDR2 from the germline V gene are SNHLY and FYNNEI. V lost 6 bases and J 2 bases, leaving 16 bases between the germline ends. CDR3 loop: CASSPQGNPNTGELFF. Written as DNA, the CDR3 is TGTGCCAGCAGCCCCCAGGGGAACCCAAACACCGGGGAGCTGTTTTTT. Filled out from reference TRBV2 and TRBJ2-2, the complete variable domain reads EPEVTQTPSHQVTQMGQEVILRCVPISNHLYFYWYRQILGQKVEFLVSFYNNEISEKSEIFDDQFSVERPDGSNFTLKIRSTKLEDSAMYFCASSPQGNPNTGELFFGEGSRLTVL.

The J gene is TRBJ1-2, the V gene TRBV30; TRBD1 aligns across 9 bases. The V and J ends lost 4 bases and 8 bases, in that order; junction bases with no gene match: 17. Germline CDR1 and CDR2: GTSNPN and SVGIG (reference sequence). The CDR3 contains 16 residues. The CDR3 here is CAWTTRWGQGTPGYTF. As DNA, the CDR3 is TGTGCCTGGACCACACGGTGGGGACAGGGTACTCCCGGCTACACCTTC.

V gene TRBV5-1 combines with J gene TRBJ2-1; no definite D call. Germline V gene lookup returns CDR1 SGHRS and CDR2 YFSETQ. Trimming shortened V by 3 bases and J by 4 bases, and 8 bases separated the two germline ends. The CDR3 contains 13 residues. The CDR3 reads CASSYIGYNEQFF. In DNA, the CDR3 is TGCGCCAGCAGCTACATCGGGTACAATGAGCAGTTCTTC.

J is TRBJ1-1 and V is TRBV30, with D possibly being TRBD1 (5 bases). The CDR3 is 14 amino acids. Germline-derived CDR1 and CDR2 are GTSNPN and SVGIG (reference sequence). V lost 4 bases and J lost 4, with 16 bases in between. The CDR3 here is CAWNYHKGATEAFF. CDR3 DNA sequence: TGTGCCTGGAACTACCACAAAGGGGCCACTGAAGCTTTCTTT.

This chain uses TRBV6-5 with TRBJ1-3; tentative D call: TRBD1 (6 bases). With 0 bases removed from V and 3 bases from J, the gap between germline ends came to 12 bases. Germline CDR1 and CDR2: MNHEY and SVGAGI. This CDR3 has 16 amino acids. CDR3 amino acids: CASSYSRDNLGNTIYF. In nucleotides, the CDR3 is TGTGCCAGCAGTTACTCGAGGGACAACCTTGGAAACACCATATATTTT.

CDR3: CASSPSDRGLMNTEAFF. The CDR3 bases are TGTGCCAGCTCACCGTCCGACAGGGGATTAATGAACACTGAAGCTTTCTTT. This rearrangement joins TRBV18 to TRBJ1-1, with TRBD1 identical over 8 bases. The germline gives CDR1 KGHSH, CDR2 LQKENI. V was clipped by 3 bases and J by 0 bases; unmatched bases: 9. The CDR3 contains 17 residues.

The CDR3 nucleotides are TGTGCCAGCAGTTCCCCGACTAGCGGCTACACCGGGGAGCTGTTTTTT. The encoded protein is CASSSPTSGYTGELFF. This chain uses TRBV27 with TRBJ2-2, with 9 bases fitting TRBD2. CDR1 is MNHEY and CDR2 is SMNVEV in the germline V gene (reference sequence). CDR3 length: 16 residues. V lost 4 bases to trimming and J lost 3 bases; unmatched junction nucleotides: 6.

This chain joins TRBV5-8 and TRBJ1-1, with D possibly matching TRBD1 (5 bases). This CDR3 spans 14 amino acids. V lost 0 bases to trimming and J lost 4 bases, with 10 bases between them. Germline-derived CDR1 and CDR2 are SGHTS and YDEGEE. The CDR3 DNA reads as TGTGCCAGCAGCTTGGGTCAGGGAGGCACTGAAGCTTTCTTT. Its protein product is CASSLGQGGTEAFF.

This clone showed up just once. The V and J genes are TRBV19 and TRBJ1-5; maybe TRBD1 (6 bases). CDR3 length: 15 amino acids. V lost 3 bases, J lost 0 bases, and 9 bases lay in between. Germline values: CDR1 LNHDA, CDR2 SQIVND (reference sequence). This CDR3 reads CASSITGYSNQPQHF. In nucleotides, the CDR3 is TGTGCCAGTAGTATTACAGGGTATAGCAATCAGCCCCAGCATTTT.

The rearrangement joins TRBV4-1 to TRBJ2-7; TRBD1 agrees at 10 bases. This CDR3 contains 14 residues. The V and J ends lost 1 base and 4 bases, in that order; junction bases with no gene match: 1. Per the germline V gene, CDR1 is MGHRA and CDR2 is YSYEKL. The CDR3 spells CASSQGDRGYEQYF. The CDR3 coding sequence is TGCGCCAGCAGCCAAGGGGACAGGGGATACGAGCAGTACTTC.

J is TRBJ2-3 and V is TRBV5-1; D is unresolved. Trimming removed 2 bases at V and 1 base at J, with 14 bases between. The CDR3 consists of 16 residues. Germline V lookup: CDR1 SGHRS, CDR2 YFSETQ. CDR3 nucleotide sequence: TGCGCCAGCAGCTTAGCAAACCTCCCCCGCACAGATACGCAGTATTTT. Its protein product is CASSLANLPRTDTQYF.

This clone has only one observation. The rearrangement joins TRBV15 to TRBJ2-2; 7 positions match TRBD2. The V gene end was trimmed by 3 bases and the J gene end by 7 bases; junction bases not matched to a gene: 8. Germline loops: CDR1 LNHNV, CDR2 YYDKDF (reference sequence). The CDR3 contains 15 residues. The CDR3 DNA reads TGTGCCACCAGCAGGGGTCTAGCGGCTCACGGGGAGCTGTTTTTT. Encoded protein: CATSRGLAAHGELFF.

V and J are TRBV5-1 and TRBJ2-7, with 7 bases aligning to TRBD1. The CDR3 length is 14 residues. Germline V gives CDR1 SGHRS, CDR2 YFSETQ. Trimming took 2 bases from V and 7 from J; bases not matched to a gene: 9. The CDR3 sequence is CASSFRDSFGEQYF. CDR3 sequence (DNA): TGCGCCAGCAGCTTCCGGGACAGCTTCGGTGAGCAGTACTTC.

V usage is TRBV10-3 and J usage is TRBJ2-1; TRBD1 is a possible D gene (6 bases). V lost 6 bases and J lost 0, with 15 bases in between. The germline V gene encodes CDR1 ENHRY and CDR2 SYGVKD. This CDR3 comprises 16 residues. CDR3 nucleotides: TGTGCCATCAGCACGAGGGACATCAGCTCCTACAATGAGCAGTTCTTC. Its translation: CAISTRDISSYNEQFF.

The chain recombines TRBV5-1 with TRBJ2-1, with 10 nucleotides matching TRBD2. Germline V lookup: CDR1 SGHRS, CDR2 YFSETQ. The V segment lost 2 bases and the J segment 3 bases; nucleotides outside the gene matches: 2. This CDR3 contains 15 residues. The CDR3 protein is CASSFGTSDYNEQFF. The CDR3 DNA follows: TGCGCCAGCAGCTTCGGGACTAGCGACTACAATGAGCAGTTCTTC.

This clone was counted ten times or more. V gene TRBV11-2 combines with J gene TRBJ2-7; D uncertain. Germline V lookup: CDR1 SGHAT, CDR2 FQNNGV. V was cut by 5 bases and J by 3 bases, with 14 bases left in between. This CDR3 is 14 amino acids long. The chain's CDR3 is CASSPRGGVYEQYF. In DNA form, the CDR3 reads TGTGCCAGCAGCCCTCGTGGCGGAGTCTACGAGCAGTACTTC. Full variable domain (missing parts from reference TRBV11-2 and TRBJ2-7): EAGVAQSPRYKIIEKRQSVAFWCNPISGHATLYWYQQILGQGPKLLIQFQNNGVVDDSQLPKDRFSAERLKGVDSTLKIQPAKLEDSAVYLCASSPRGGVYEQYFGPGTRLTVT.

The chain combines TRBV9 with TRBJ2-1, with 9 positions matching TRBD1. The junction had 5 bases not matched to a gene; V was cut back by 3 bases and J by 4 bases. CDR3 size: 15 residues. Germline lookup yields CDR1 SGDLS and CDR2 YYNGEE. CDR3 sequence reads: CASSALGQGYNEQFF. In nucleotides, the CDR3 is TGTGCCAGCAGCGCCCTGGGACAGGGTTACAATGAGCAGTTCTTC.

J is TRBJ2-7 and V is TRBV18; TRBD1 matches 7 bases. The V gene end was trimmed by 5 bases and the J gene end by 4 bases; junction bases not matched to a gene: 11. Germline CDR1 reads KGHSH; CDR2 reads LQKENI. This CDR3 region has 15 residues. The CDR3 reads CASSSNYRGKYEQYF. In nucleotides, the CDR3 is TGTGCCAGCTCATCCAACTACAGGGGAAAGTACGAGCAGTACTTC.

The chain recombines TRBV13 with TRBJ2-7; TRBD1 agrees at 10 bases. V dropped 4 bases and J dropped 5; count of bases not matched to a gene: 2. CDR1 and CDR2 from the germline V gene are PRHDT and FYEKMQ (reference sequence). The CDR3 extends over 13 amino acids. The CDR3 DNA is TGTGCCAGCAGCTACGGACAGGGGGACGAGCAGTACTTC. Amino acid sequence: CASSYGQGDEQYF.

The V gene is TRBV2, the J gene TRBJ2-2; no clear D gene. This CDR3 region has 12 residues. Germline assignment: CDR1 SNHLY and CDR2 FYNNEI. V lost 3 bases, J lost 7 bases, and 6 bases lay in between. CDR3: CASSDPVGELFF. The CDR3, as DNA: TGTGCCAGCAGTGATCCCGTCGGGGAGCTGTTTTTT. Drawing the rest from reference TRBV2 and TRBJ2-2, the complete variable domain is EPEVTQTPSHQVTQMGQEVILRCVPISNHLYFYWYRQILGQKVEFLVSFYNNEISEKSEIFDDQFSVERPDGSNFTLKIRSTKLEDSAMYFCASSDPVGELFFGEGSRLTVL.

This clone appeared once. V usage is TRBV11-3 and J usage is TRBJ2-1; 10 bases match TRBD2. Germline V gives CDR1 SGHNT, CDR2 YENEEA. This CDR3 spans 17 amino acids. The junction had 14 bases not matched to a gene; V was cut back by 3 bases and J by 9 bases. The CDR3 is CASSLGTSDSLRGEQFF. The CDR3 DNA reads TGTGCCAGCAGCTTGGGGACTAGCGATTCCCTTCGCGGTGAGCAGTTCTTC.